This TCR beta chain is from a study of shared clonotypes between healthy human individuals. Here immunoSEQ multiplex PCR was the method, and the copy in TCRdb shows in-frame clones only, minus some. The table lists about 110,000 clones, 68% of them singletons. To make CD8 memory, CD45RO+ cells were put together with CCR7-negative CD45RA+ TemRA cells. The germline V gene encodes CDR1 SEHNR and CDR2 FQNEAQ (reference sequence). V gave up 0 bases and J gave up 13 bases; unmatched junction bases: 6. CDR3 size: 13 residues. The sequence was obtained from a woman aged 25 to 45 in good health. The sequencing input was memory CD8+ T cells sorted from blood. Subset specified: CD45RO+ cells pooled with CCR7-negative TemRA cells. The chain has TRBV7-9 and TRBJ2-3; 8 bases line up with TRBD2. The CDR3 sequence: CASSLAGLADEYF. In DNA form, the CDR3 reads TGTGCCAGCAGCTTAGCCGGACTAGCCGACGAGTATTTT.